The entry below gives a single T cell receptor beta chain sequence along with its context. The data derive from a study of blood T cell repertoires in COVID-19. For the study at large: Whether acute or convalescent, the COVID-19 samples came from the United States, Italy and Spain. T cells, B-cell-depleted T cells, or PBMCs provided the cDNA or gDNA that served as material.

Authors' data handling: Scientists estimated how many nucleated cells there were by amplifying reference gene primers. The assay was immunoSEQ multiplex PCR, and TCRdb's table has in-frame clones only and misses some. From that table come the V and J calls and clone size; the DNA was used to work out D and trimming. Seen here are more than 200,000 clones, 75% to 90% observed once, and the top ten hold over 3.5%. V lost 1 base and J lost 2, with 14 bases in between. The germline CDR1 and CDR2 sequences are LGHNA and YNFKEQ. The CDR3 is 16 residues long. A PCR-confirmed or clinician-diagnosed COVID-19 case had contacted exposed participants within 2 weeks of entry.

This sequence originates from a woman younger than 45 who had been exposed to COVID-19. J is TRBJ1-2 and V is TRBV4-2, with D possibly being TRBD1 (6 bases). Input material: PBMCs or T cells enriched from blood (not recorded which). CDR3 sequence: CASSQVIGTRNYGYTF. The CDR3 bases are TGTGCCAGCAGCCAAGTCATTGGGACACGGAACTATGGCTACACCTTC.